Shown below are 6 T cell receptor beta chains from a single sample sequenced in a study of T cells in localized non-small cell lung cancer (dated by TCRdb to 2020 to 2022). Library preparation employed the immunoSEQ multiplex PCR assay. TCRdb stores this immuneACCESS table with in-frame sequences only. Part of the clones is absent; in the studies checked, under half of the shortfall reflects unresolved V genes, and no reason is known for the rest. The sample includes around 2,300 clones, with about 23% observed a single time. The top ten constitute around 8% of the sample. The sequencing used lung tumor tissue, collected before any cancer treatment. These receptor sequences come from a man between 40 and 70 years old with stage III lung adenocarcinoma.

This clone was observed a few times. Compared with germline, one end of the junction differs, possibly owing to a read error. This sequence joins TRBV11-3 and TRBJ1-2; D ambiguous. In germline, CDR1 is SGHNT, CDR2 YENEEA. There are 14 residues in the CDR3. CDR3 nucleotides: TGTGCCAGCAGCAGTGTCCGGGAGAACTTTGGCTACACCTTC. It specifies CASSSVRENFGYTF.

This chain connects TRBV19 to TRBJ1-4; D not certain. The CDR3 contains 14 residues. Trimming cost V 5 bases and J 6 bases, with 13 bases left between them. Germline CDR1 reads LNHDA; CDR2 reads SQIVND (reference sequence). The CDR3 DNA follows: TGTGCCAGTAGTGACCAAACCGCGGATGAAAAACTGTTTTTT. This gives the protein CASSDQTADEKLFF.

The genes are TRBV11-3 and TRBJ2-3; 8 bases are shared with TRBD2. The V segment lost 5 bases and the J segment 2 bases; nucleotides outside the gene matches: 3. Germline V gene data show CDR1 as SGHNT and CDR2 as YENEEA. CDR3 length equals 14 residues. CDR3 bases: TGTGCCAGCAGCGGGACTAGTTTCACAGATACGCAGTATTTT. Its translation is CASSGTSFTDTQYF.

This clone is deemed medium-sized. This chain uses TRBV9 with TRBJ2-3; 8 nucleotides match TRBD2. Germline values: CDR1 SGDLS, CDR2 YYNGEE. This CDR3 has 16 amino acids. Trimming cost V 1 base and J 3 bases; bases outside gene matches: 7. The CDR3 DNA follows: TGTGCCAGCAGCGTATGGAACGGGAGGGCTACAGATACGCAGTATTTT. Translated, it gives CASSVWNGRATDTQYF.

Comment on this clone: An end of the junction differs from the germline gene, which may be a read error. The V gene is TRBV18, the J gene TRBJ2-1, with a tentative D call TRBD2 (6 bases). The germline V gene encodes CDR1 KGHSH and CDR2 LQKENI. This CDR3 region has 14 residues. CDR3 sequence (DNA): TGTGCCAGCTCACCGAGGGACTCCGACAATGAGCAGTTCTTC. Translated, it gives CASSPRDSDNEQFF.

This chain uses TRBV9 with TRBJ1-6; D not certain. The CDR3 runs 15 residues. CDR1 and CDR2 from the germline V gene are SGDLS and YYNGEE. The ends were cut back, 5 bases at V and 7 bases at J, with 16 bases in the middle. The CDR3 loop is CASSSTGFGNSPLHF. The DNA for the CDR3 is TGTGCCAGCAGTTCCACGGGGTTTGGGAATTCACCCCTCCACTTT.